One sample yielded the 20 T cell receptor beta chains listed below, sequenced in a study of T cells in Graves' hyperthyroidism and ophthalmopathy. Amplified TCR beta CDR3 regions derived from RNA transcripts. Using the HTBI primer set, a first-round RT-PCR was run on the TCR CDR3. Each CDR3 protein gets one entry after TCRdb re-called the multiplex PCR reads with MiXCR. The table records fewer than 550,000 distinct CDR3 sequences, approximately 14% of them present only once. The sequenced sample was blood. The receptors here all came from a woman aged 18-29 years with Graves' hyperthyroidism.

This clonotype was picked up many times. The chain recombines TRBV3-1 with TRBJ1-1, with D possibly TRBD1 on 5 matching bases. The CDR3 is 13 residues long. The V gene lost 1 base and the J gene lost 10 bases, with 13 bases spanning the gap. Germline CDR1 LGHDT, CDR2 YNNKEL (reference sequence). The CDR3: CASSQVRQGLAFF. CDR3 coding DNA: TGTGCCAGCAGCCAAGTGCGGCAGGGCTTAGCTTTCTTT.

This clonotype was counted ten times or more. The chain combines TRBV20-1 with TRBJ1-3, with D perhaps TRBD1 (5 bases). Germline assignment: CDR1 DFQATT and CDR2 SNEGSKA (reference sequence). This CDR3 contains 16 residues. The V end was cut by 0 bases, the J end by 2 bases, with 14 bases between. The CDR3 DNA reads as TGCAGTGCTAGAGATAGGGGTTGGTCTGCTGGAAACACCATATATTTT. Translated: CSARDRGWSAGNTIYF.

The rearrangement links TRBV24-1 to TRBJ2-5; a weak D match, TRBD1 (6 bases). The CDR3 has 14 residues. Germline-derived CDR1 and CDR2 are KGHDR and SFDVKD. Trimming pared 2 bases from V and 5 bases from J, leaving 11 bases between. The CDR3 nucleotides are TGTGCCACCAGTGATTGGGACACGACGGAGACCCAGTACTTC. Translated: CATSDWDTTETQYF.

The rearrangement links TRBV5-1 to TRBJ1-4; D unresolved. Germline V gives CDR1 SGHRS, CDR2 YFSETQ. Between the trimmed V and J ends, which lost 3 bases and 1 base, there was a span of 7 bases. The CDR3 length is 14 residues. The chain's CDR3 is CASSSGRTNEKLFF. The CDR3 coding sequence is TGCGCCAGCAGCTCGGGGAGAACTAATGAAAAACTGTTTTTT.

This clonotype was seen many times. The chain is built from TRBV7-2 and TRBJ1-4; unclear D gene. The CDR3 contains 14 residues. With 5 bases removed from V and 8 bases from J, the gap between germline ends came to 15 bases. Looked up from germline, CDR1 is SGHTA and CDR2 is FQGNSA. The CDR3 DNA follows: TGTGCCAGCAGCCTGGGTTTCGACGGGGAAAAACTGTTTTTT. Translated: CASSLGFDGEKLFF.

This clonotype has a count of ten or more. The CDR3 reads CAWSVSSPGELFF. CDR3 DNA sequence: TGTGCCTGGAGTGTTTCAAGCCCCGGGGAGCTGTTTTTT. This rearrangement joins TRBV30 to TRBJ2-2; D remains unclear. Trimming stripped 0 bases from V and 6 bases from J, with 8 bases between. This CDR3 has 13 amino acids. Germline CDR1 GTSNPN, CDR2 SVGIG (reference sequence). The whole variable domain, filled in from reference TRBV30 and TRBJ2-2, reads SQTIHQWPATLVQPVGSPLSLECTVEGTSNPNLYWYRQAAGRGLQLLFYSVGIGQISSEVPQNLSASRPQDRQFILSSKKLLLSDSGFYLCAWSVSSPGELFFGEGSRLTVL.

V and J are TRBV7-9 and TRBJ2-7; TRBD1 aligns across 9 bases. In germline, CDR1 is SEHNR, CDR2 FQNEAQ (reference sequence). The CDR3 contains 15 residues. V shed 4 bases, J shed 0 bases, and the junction held 4 bases outside the gene matches. The CDR3 is CASSSGTGNSYEQYF. The CDR3 DNA follows: TGTGCCAGCAGCTCCGGGACAGGGAACTCCTACGAGCAGTACTTC.

This clonotype was counted at least ten times. The genes are TRBV12-3 or TRBV12-4 and TRBJ1-2; D not certain. The CDR3 runs 13 residues. V dropped 6 bases and J dropped 6 bases, with 14 bases sitting between them. DNA of the CDR3: TGTGCCAGCAGCGTCGAGCATGGAAATGGCTACACCTTC. Its protein product is CASSVEHGNGYTF.

In this sample, this clonotype turned up many times. The chain recombines TRBV7-3 with TRBJ2-1, with D hard to call. The length of the CDR3 is 15 residues. The germline CDR1 and CDR2 sequences are SGHTA and FQGTGA. V dropped 2 bases and J dropped 8 bases, with 16 bases sitting between them. CDR3 DNA sequence: TGTGCCAGCAGCTTACGGGCAACCCTGGGTGATGAGCAGTTCTTC. Amino acids: CASSLRATLGDEQFF.

The sample holds many counts of this clonotype. The chain combines TRBV28 with TRBJ1-6; D is perhaps TRBD1 (5 bases). V lost 3 bases, J lost 0 bases, and 18 bases lay in between. This CDR3 region has 19 residues. The germline CDR1 and CDR2 sequences are MDHEN and SYDVKM. The CDR3 coding sequence is TGTGCCAGCAGTTTCCCAGGGACTAGCCCTAGCTCCTATAATTCACCCCTCCACTTT. Protein sequence: CASSFPGTSPSSYNSPLHF.

In nucleotides, the CDR3 is TGTGCCAGCAGCCATGGAGTAGCGGGGGACCGAAGTCAGCAGTTCTTC. Translation gives CASSHGVAGDRSQQFF. The chain couples TRBV7-3 to TRBJ2-1; 9 positions match TRBD2. Germline V gene lookup returns CDR1 SGHTA and CDR2 FQGTGA. The trim removed 5 bases at V and 11 bases at J, leaving 16 bases unmatched. This CDR3 has 16 amino acids.

This clonotype was recorded a few times. V gene TRBV7-8 combines with J gene TRBJ1-6, with D possibly TRBD1 on 5 matching bases. The CDR3 extends over 19 amino acids. V was cut by 5 bases and J by 0 bases, with 20 bases left in between. Germline CDR1 is SGHVS and CDR2 is FQNEAQ. The DNA of the CDR3 is TGTGCCAGCAGCCCCATCAGCGGGGCCCCAAGCTCCTATAATTCACCCCTCCACTTT. Its translation: CASSPISGAPSSYNSPLHF.

This clonotype has a count of ten or more. The chain combines TRBV12-3 or TRBV12-4 with TRBJ2-7, with TRBD2 matching over 10 bases. This CDR3 spans 19 amino acids. Trimming cost V 2 bases and J 2 bases; bases outside gene matches: 15. As DNA, the CDR3 is TGTGCCAGCAGTTTATCCCTAAACGCAGCGGGAGGGCCGACCTACGAGCAGTACTTC. This gives the protein CASSLSLNAAGGPTYEQYF.

This clonotype has ten or more counts. The CDR3 sequence is CASNPGLGTYNEQFF. The CDR3, as DNA: TGTGCCAGCAACCCGGGACTAGGGACCTACAATGAGCAGTTCTTC. The V gene is TRBV12-3 or TRBV12-4, the J gene TRBJ2-1; TRBD2 agrees at 8 bases. The V segment lost 7 bases and the J segment 2 bases; nucleotides outside the gene matches: 7. The CDR3 covers 15 residues.

The table lists this clonotype with many counts. The chain has TRBV3-1 and TRBJ2-2, with 11 bases that match TRBD2. The CDR3 totals 16 residues. V trimming: 3 bases; J trimming: 7 bases; junction bases outside the gene matches: 7. Germline lookup yields CDR1 LGHDT and CDR2 YNNKEL (reference sequence). The CDR3 DNA sequence: TGTGCCAGCAGCCATTATAGCGGGGGGGCTGGCGGGGAGCTGTTTTTT. It encodes CASSHYSGGAGGELFF.

This clonotype has a count of ten or more. The chain uses TRBV11-3 and TRBJ2-1; D might be TRBD1 (5 bases). Trimming removed 5 bases from V and 6 bases from J, with 11 bases in between. This CDR3 has 13 amino acids. Germline CDR1 is SGHNT and CDR2 is YENEEA. The CDR3 DNA reads as TGTGCCAGCAGCATGGACAATAGCAATGAGCAGTTCTTC. Translating gives CASSMDNSNEQFF.

This clonotype was recorded a few times. The chain is built from TRBV7-8 and TRBJ2-2; 14 bases are a match to TRBD2. Germline V gives CDR1 SGHVS, CDR2 FQNEAQ. Trimming cost V 2 bases and J 2 bases; bases outside gene matches: 7. The CDR3 runs to 19 residues. CDR3 nucleotides: TGTGCCAGCAGCTTAACTCCGGGACTAGCGGGAGCAAACACCGGGGAGCTGTTTTTT. Protein: CASSLTPGLAGANTGELFF.

This clonotype was detected ten times or more. The J gene is TRBJ1-5, the V gene TRBV30; no clear D gene. Trimming removed 0 bases at V and 6 bases at J, with 6 bases between. Germline V CDR1 and CDR2: GTSNPN, SVGIG (reference sequence). The CDR3 length is 12 residues. CDR3 sequence: CAWSVHRQPQHF. The CDR3 region has the DNA TGTGCCTGGAGTGTACACCGTCAGCCCCAGCATTTT.

The gene calls are TRBV6-1 and TRBJ2-2; D unresolved. V was clipped by 10 bases and J by 8 bases, with 8 bases between them. The length of the CDR3 is 10 residues. The germline V gene encodes CDR1 MNHNS and CDR2 SASEGT. CDR3 residues: CAMVGGELFF. The CDR3, as DNA: TGTGCCATGGTCGGTGGGGAGCTGTTTTTT.

Ten or more counts support this clonotype. V and J are TRBV12-3 or TRBV12-4 and TRBJ1-1, with D possibly being TRBD1 (5 bases). CDR3 size: 12 residues. Between the trimmed V and J ends, which lost 4 bases and 6 bases, there was a span of 9 bases. For the CDR3, the DNA is TGTGCCAGCAGTTCGTTGGGGGCTGAAGCTTTCTTT. This codes for CASSSLGAEAFF.